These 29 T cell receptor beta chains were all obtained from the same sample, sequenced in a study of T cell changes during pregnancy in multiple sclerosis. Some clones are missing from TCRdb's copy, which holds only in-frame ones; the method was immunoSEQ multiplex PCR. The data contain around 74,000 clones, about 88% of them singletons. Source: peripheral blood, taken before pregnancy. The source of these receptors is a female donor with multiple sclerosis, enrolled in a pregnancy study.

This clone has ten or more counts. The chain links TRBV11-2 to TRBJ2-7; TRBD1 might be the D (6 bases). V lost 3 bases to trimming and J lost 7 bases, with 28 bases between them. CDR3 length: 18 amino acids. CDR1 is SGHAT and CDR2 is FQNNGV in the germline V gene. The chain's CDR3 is CASSFGTKRTGSLGEQYF. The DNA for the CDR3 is TGTGCCAGCAGCTTCGGTACTAAACGTACAGGGTCTTTAGGGGAGCAGTACTTC. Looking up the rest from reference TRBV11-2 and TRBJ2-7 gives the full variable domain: EAGVAQSPRYKIIEKRQSVAFWCNPISGHATLYWYQQILGQGPKLLIQFQNNGVVDDSQLPKDRFSAERLKGVDSTLKIQPAKLEDSAVYLCASSFGTKRTGSLGEQYFGPGTRLTVT.

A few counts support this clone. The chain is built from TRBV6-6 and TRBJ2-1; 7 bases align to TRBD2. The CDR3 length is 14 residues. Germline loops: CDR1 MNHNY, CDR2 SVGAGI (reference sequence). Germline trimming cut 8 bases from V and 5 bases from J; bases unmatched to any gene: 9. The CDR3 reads CASLGGIRNNEQFF. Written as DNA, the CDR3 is TGTGCCAGCCTGGGGGGGATTAGGAACAATGAGCAGTTCTTC.

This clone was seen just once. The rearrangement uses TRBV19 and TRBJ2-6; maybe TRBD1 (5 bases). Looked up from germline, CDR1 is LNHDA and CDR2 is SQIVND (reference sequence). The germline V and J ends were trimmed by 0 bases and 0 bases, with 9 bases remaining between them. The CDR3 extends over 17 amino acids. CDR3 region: CASSIDLDNSGANVLTF. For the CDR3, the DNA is TGTGCCAGTAGTATAGATCTGGACAACTCTGGGGCCAACGTCCTGACTTTC.

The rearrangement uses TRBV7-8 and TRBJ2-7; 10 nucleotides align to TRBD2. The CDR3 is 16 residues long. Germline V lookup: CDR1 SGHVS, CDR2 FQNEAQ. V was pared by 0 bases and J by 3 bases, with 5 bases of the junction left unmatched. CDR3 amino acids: CASSLARTSGDYEQYF. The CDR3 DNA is TGTGCCAGCAGCTTAGCGCGCACTAGCGGGGACTACGAGCAGTACTTC.

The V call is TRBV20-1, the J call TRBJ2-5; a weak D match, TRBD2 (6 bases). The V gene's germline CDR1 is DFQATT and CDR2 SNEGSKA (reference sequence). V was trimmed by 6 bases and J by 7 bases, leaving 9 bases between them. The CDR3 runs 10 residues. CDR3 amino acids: CSALGGTQYF. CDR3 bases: TGCAGTGCCCTCGGGGGGACCCAGTACTTC.

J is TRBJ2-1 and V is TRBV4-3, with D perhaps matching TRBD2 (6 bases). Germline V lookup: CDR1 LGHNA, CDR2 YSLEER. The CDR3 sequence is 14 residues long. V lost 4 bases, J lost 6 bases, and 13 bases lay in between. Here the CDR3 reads CASSRWEVSNEQFF. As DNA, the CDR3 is TGCGCCAGCAGCCGCTGGGAGGTATCCAATGAGCAGTTCTTC.

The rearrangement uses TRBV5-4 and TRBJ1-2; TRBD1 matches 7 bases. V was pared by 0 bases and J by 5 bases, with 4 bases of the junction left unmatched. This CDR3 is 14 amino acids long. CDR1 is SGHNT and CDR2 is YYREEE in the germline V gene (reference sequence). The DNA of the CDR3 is TGTGCCAGCAGCTTGGTGGAGGGGGCTTATGGCTACACCTTC. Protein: CASSLVEGAYGYTF.

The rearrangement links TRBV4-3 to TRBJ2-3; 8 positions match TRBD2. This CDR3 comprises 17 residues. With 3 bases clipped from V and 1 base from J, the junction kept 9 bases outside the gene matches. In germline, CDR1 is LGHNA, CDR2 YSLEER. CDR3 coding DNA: TGCGCCAGCAGCCATGAATTGACTAGCGTCGGCACAGATACGCAGTATTTT. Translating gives CASSHELTSVGTDTQYF.

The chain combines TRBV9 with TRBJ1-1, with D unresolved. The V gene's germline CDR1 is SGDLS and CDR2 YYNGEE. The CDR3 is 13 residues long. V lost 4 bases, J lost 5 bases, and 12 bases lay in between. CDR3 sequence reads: CASSPGRGTEAFF. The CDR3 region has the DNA TGTGCCAGCAGCCCCGGGAGAGGTACTGAAGCTTTCTTT.

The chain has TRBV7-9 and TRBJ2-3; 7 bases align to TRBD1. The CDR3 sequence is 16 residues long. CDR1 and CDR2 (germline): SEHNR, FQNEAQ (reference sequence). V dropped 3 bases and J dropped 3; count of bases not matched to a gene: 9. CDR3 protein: CASSLGRGQGTDTQYF. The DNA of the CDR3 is TGTGCCAGCAGCTTGGGAAGGGGGCAAGGGACAGATACGCAGTATTTT.

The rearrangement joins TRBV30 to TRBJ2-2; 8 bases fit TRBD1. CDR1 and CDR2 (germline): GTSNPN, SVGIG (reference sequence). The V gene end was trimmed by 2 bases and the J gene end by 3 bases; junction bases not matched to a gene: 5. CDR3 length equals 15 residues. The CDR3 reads CAWSSGGVYTGELFF. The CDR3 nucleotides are TGTGCCTGGAGTTCAGGGGGCGTTTACACCGGGGAGCTGTTTTTT.

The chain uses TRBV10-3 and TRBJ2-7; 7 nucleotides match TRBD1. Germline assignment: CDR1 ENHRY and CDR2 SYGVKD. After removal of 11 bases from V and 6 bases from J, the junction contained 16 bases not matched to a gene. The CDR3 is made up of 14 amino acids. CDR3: CAVKVGTVGFEQYF. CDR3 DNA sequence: TGTGCCGTAAAAGTTGGGACAGTGGGCTTCGAGCAGTACTTC.

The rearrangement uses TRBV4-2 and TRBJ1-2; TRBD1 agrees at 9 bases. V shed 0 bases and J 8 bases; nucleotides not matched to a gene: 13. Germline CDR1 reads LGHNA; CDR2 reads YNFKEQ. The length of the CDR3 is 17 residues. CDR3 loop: CASSQDVPMGQGQGYTF. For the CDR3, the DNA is TGTGCCAGCAGCCAAGACGTGCCCATGGGACAGGGTCAGGGCTACACCTTC.

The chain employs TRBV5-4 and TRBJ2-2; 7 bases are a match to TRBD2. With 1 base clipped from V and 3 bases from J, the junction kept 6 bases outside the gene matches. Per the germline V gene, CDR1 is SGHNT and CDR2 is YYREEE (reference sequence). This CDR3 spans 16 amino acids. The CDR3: CASSLIGGRDTGELFF. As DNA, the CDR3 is TGTGCCAGCAGCTTGATCGGCGGGAGAGACACCGGGGAGCTGTTTTTT.

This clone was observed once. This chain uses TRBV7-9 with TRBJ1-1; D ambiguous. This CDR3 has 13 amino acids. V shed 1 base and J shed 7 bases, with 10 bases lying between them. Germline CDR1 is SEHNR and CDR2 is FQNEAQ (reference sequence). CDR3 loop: CASSLDGSVEAFF. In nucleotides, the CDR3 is TGTGCCAGCAGCTTAGACGGGAGTGTTGAAGCTTTCTTT.

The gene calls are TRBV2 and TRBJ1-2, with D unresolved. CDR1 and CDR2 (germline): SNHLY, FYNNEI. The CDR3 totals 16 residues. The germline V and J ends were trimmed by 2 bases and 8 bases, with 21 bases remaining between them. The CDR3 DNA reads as TGTGCCAGCAGTGAACAAGACCTCCCGGGGAATGAGGGCTACACCTTC. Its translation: CASSEQDLPGNEGYTF. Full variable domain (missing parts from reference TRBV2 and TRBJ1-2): EPEVTQTPSHQVTQMGQEVILRCVPISNHLYFYWYRQILGQKVEFLVSFYNNEISEKSEIFDDQFSVERPDGSNFTLKIRSTKLEDSAMYFCASSEQDLPGNEGYTFGSGTRLTVV.

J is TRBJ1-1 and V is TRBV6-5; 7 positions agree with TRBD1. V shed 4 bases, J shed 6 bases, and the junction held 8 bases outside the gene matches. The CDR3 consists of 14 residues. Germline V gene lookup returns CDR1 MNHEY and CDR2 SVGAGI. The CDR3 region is CASSSYRGAPEAFF. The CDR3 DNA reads TGTGCCAGCAGTTCCTACAGGGGTGCCCCTGAAGCTTTCTTT.

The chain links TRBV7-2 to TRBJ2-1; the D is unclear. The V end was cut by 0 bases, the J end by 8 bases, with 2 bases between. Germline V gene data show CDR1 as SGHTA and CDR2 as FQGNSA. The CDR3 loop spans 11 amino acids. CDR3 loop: CASSLADEQFF. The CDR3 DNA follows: TGTGCCAGCAGCTTAGCCGATGAGCAGTTCTTC.

CDR3 protein: CASSLAAGERDTQYF. CDR3 DNA sequence: TGCGCCAGCAGCTTGGCAGCGGGAGAACGTGATACGCAGTATTTT. The chain carries TRBV5-1 and TRBJ2-3; 8 bases are a match to TRBD2. Germline lookup yields CDR1 SGHRS and CDR2 YFSETQ. This CDR3 comprises 15 residues. Germline trimming cut 0 bases from V and 6 bases from J; bases unmatched to any gene: 6.

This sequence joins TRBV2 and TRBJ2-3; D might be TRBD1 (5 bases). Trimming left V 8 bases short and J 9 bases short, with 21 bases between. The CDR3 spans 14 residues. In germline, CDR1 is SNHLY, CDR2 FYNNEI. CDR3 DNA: TGTGCCAGCCAAAGACAGACCTTTTTGGAAACGCAGTATTTT. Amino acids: CASQRQTFLETQYF.

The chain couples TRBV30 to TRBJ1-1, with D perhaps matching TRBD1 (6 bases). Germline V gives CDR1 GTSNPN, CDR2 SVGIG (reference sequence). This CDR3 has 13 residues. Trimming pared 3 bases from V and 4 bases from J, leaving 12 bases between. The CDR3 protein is CAWRDTGFTEAFF. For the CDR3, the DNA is TGTGCCTGGAGGGATACAGGGTTCACTGAAGCTTTCTTT.

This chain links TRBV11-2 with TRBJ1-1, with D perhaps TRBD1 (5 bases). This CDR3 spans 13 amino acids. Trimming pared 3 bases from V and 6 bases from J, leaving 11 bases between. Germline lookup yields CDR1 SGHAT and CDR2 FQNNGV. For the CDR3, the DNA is TGTGCCAGCAGCTTGCCAGGGTTATCTGAAGCTTTCTTT. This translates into CASSLPGLSEAFF.

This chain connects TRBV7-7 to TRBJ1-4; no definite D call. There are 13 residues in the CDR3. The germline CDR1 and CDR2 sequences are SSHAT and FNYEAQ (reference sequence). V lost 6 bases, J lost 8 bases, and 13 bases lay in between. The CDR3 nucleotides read TGTGCCAGCAGTCCAGGTGGCGGGGAAAAACTGTTTTTT. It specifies CASSPGGGEKLFF. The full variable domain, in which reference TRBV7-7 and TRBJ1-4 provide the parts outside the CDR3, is GAGVSQSPRYKVTKRGQDVTLRCDPISSHATLYWYQQALGQGPEFLTYFNYEAQPDKSGLPSDRFSAERPEGSISTLTIQRTEQRDSAMYRCASSPGGGEKLFFGSGTQLSVL.

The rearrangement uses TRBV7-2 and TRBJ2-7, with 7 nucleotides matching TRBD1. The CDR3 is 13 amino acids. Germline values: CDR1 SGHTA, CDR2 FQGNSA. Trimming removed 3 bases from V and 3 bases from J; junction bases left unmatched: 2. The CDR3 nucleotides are TGTGCCAGCAGCTTTAACAGGGGCTACGAGCAGTACTTC. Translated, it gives CASSFNRGYEQYF.

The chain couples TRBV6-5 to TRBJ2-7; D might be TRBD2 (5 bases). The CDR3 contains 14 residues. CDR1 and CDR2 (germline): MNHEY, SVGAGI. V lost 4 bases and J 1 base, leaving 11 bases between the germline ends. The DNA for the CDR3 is TGTGCCAGCAGTTCCGCCCGGGGTTCCTACGAGCAGTACTTC. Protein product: CASSSARGSYEQYF.

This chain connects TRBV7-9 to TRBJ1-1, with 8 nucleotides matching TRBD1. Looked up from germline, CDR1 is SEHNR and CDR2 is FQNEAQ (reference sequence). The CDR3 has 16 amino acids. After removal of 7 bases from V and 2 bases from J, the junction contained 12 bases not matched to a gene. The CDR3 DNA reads TGTGCCAGCACCCCAGGGGGCGGGAGGGCAAACACTGAAGCTTTCTTT. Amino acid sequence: CASTPGGGRANTEAFF.

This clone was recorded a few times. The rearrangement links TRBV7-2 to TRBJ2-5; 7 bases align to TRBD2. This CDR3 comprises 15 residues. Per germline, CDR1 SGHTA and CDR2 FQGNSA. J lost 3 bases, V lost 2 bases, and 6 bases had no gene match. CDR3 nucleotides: TGTGCCAGCAGCTTATGGGCTAGCGGCGAAGAGACCCAGTACTTC. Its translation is CASSLWASGEETQYF.

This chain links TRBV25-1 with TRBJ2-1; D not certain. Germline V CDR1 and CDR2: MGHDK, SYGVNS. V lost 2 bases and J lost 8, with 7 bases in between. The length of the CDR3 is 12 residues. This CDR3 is CASSEELYEQFF. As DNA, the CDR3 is TGTGCCAGCAGTGAAGAGCTTTATGAGCAGTTCTTC.

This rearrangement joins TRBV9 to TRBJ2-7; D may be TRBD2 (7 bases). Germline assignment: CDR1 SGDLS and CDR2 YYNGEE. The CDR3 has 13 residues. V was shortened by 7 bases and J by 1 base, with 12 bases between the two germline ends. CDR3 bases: TGTGCCAGCGGAGGGGGGGAATCCTACGAGCAGTACTTC. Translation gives CASGGGESYEQYF.